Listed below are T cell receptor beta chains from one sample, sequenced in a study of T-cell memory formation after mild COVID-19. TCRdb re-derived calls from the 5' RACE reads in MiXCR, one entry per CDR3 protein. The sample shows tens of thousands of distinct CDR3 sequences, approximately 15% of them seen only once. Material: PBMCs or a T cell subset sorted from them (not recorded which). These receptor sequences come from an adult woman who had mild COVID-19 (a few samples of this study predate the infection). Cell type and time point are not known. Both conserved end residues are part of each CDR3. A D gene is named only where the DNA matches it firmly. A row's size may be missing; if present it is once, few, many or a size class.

CDR3 DNA: TGTGCCAGCAGCGTAACGACAGGGGGGGACGAGCAGTACTTC; CDR3 protein: CASSVTTGGDEQYF; clone size: -; V gene: TRBV9; D gene: TRBD1; J gene: TRBJ2-7
CDR3 DNA: TGCGCCAGCAGCGGACCACGGGACAGAGATTACACAGATACGCAGTATTTT; CDR3 protein: CASSGPRDRDYTDTQYF; clone size: -; V gene: TRBV4-1; D gene: TRBD1; J gene: TRBJ2-3
CDR3 DNA: TGCGCCAGCAGCTTGGCTGGGGGGACGACCTACGAGCAGTACTTC; CDR3 protein: CASSLAGGTTYEQYF; clone size: few; V gene: TRBV5-1; D gene: -; J gene: TRBJ2-7
CDR3 DNA: TGTGCCAGCTCACCACCGGCAGAACGCTCCTACGAGCAGTACTTC; CDR3 protein: CASSPPAERSYEQYF; clone size: -; V gene: TRBV18; D gene: -; J gene: TRBJ2-7
CDR3 DNA: TGTGCCACCAGCAGAGATGGACAGAAATTATTGAATTCACCCCTCCACTTT; CDR3 protein: CATSRDGQKLLNSPLHF; clone size: -; V gene: TRBV15; D gene: -; J gene: TRBJ1-6
CDR3 DNA: TGTGCCAGCTCACCGTCCCGGACAGGGATCTATGGCTACACCTTC; CDR3 protein: CASSPSRTGIYGYTF; clone size: few; V gene: TRBV18; D gene: TRBD1; J gene: TRBJ1-2
CDR3 DNA: TGTGCCATCAGTGAGTCCGATAGGACAGGTCTCCTCGAGCAGTACTTC; CDR3 protein: CAISESDRTGLLEQYF; clone size: -; V gene: TRBV10-3; D gene: TRBD1; J gene: TRBJ2-7
CDR3 DNA: TGTGCCAGCAGCCCCCCAGGGATCTATGGCTACACCTTC; CDR3 protein: CASSPPGIYGYTF; clone size: -; V gene: TRBV7-6; D gene: -; J gene: TRBJ1-2
CDR3 DNA: TGCGCCAGCAGCAGTAGCGGGAGCACCTACGAGCAGTACTTC; CDR3 protein: CASSSSGSTYEQYF; clone size: many; V gene: TRBV5-1; D gene: TRBD2; J gene: TRBJ2-7
CDR3 DNA: TGTGCCAGCAGCTTAGGAGGACACCAGTACTTC; CDR3 protein: CASSLGGHQYF; clone size: -; V gene: TRBV7-8; D gene: -; J gene: TRBJ2-7
CDR3 DNA: TGCGCCAGCAGTTTCGGGACGACTGATTACAATGAGCAGTTCTTC; CDR3 protein: CASSFGTTDYNEQFF; clone size: few; V gene: TRBV5-1; D gene: -; J gene: TRBJ2-1
CDR3 DNA: TGTGCCAGCAGCTTGAGCTCCGGGACAGGGAACTACGAGCAGTACTTC; CDR3 protein: CASSLSSGTGNYEQYF; clone size: -; V gene: TRBV7-8; D gene: TRBD1; J gene: TRBJ2-7
CDR3 DNA: TGCGCCAGCAGCCAAGAGGGGACCGCGACTAGCGGGTCAATGGGGCAGTTCTTC; CDR3 protein: CASSQEGTATSGSMGQFF; clone size: few; V gene: TRBV4-1; D gene: TRBD2; J gene: TRBJ2-1
CDR3 DNA: TGTGCCAGCAGCTTAGAGGGACTAGCCTACAATGAGCAGTTCTTC; CDR3 protein: CASSLEGLAYNEQFF; clone size: many; V gene: TRBV7-8; D gene: TRBD2; J gene: TRBJ2-1
CDR3 DNA: TGCAGTGCTAGACTAGCGGACAATGAGCAGTTCTTC; CDR3 protein: CSARLADNEQFF; clone size: few; V gene: TRBV20-1; D gene: TRBD2; J gene: TRBJ2-1
CDR3 DNA: TGTGCCAGCAGTCTACCAATATCAATTTCCTACGAGCAGTACTTC; CDR3 protein: CASSLPISISYEQYF; clone size: few; V gene: TRBV6-1; D gene: -; J gene: TRBJ2-7
CDR3 DNA: TGCAGTGCTCGGGACAGTAGGGTTTCTAACTATGGCTACACCTTC; CDR3 protein: CSARDSRVSNYGYTF; clone size: -; V gene: TRBV20-1; D gene: TRBD1; J gene: TRBJ1-2
CDR3 DNA: TGTGCCAGCAGCCAAAACCCCCTAGCGGGAGAGGGCACAGATACGCAGTATTTT; CDR3 protein: CASSQNPLAGEGTDTQYF; clone size: few; V gene: TRBV7-9; D gene: TRBD2; J gene: TRBJ2-3
CDR3 DNA: TGTGCCAGCAGCTTCACGTTAGCCGGGGAGCTGTTTTTT; CDR3 protein: CASSFTLAGELFF; clone size: few; V gene: TRBV13; D gene: -; J gene: TRBJ2-2
CDR3 DNA: TGTGCCAGCAGCCAAGAGGGTGGGACACATTCCTACGAGCAGTACTTC; CDR3 protein: CASSQEGGTHSYEQYF; clone size: many; V gene: TRBV4-2; D gene: -; J gene: TRBJ2-7
CDR3 DNA: TGTGCCAGCAGTTATTCTGACAGGGAACTCACTGAAGCTTTCTTT; CDR3 protein: CASSYSDRELTEAFF; clone size: -; V gene: TRBV6-5; D gene: TRBD1; J gene: TRBJ1-1